This record covers a single TCR beta chain. The antigen it binds to is not known. No base quality information exists; no much larger clone differs at one position. At diagnosis, peripheral blood, uninvolved tumor-adjacent lung and tumor were collected and stored as a combination of fresh-frozen and FFPE material. Blood samples were analyzed as peripheral blood mononuclear cells for TCR repertoire profiling. The immunoSEQ Assay was used to sequence TCR beta CDR3 regions from DNA. The original pipeline was this. T cell density was computed as TCR beta template counts normalized to usable DNA estimated by amplifying housekeeping genes. Using the preseqR package, richness was estimated by extrapolating to 120,000 templates for tissue samples and 400,000 templates for PBMC samples. Clonality was defined by subtracting Pielou's evenness from one. Differential abundance testing on productive amino-acid clonotypes, with a minimum total count of 5 and an alpha of 0.1, was used to identify tissue-enriched TCRs. The Jaccard Index and the Morisita Overlap Index were used to measure repertoire overlap between compartments. GLIPH grouped TCR beta CDR3s together with public tetramer-defined viral CDR3s, and a viral motif had to include at least three viral sequences and show V-gene enrichment. TCRdb limited this immuneACCESS table to in-frame rearrangements with V and J called. A share of clones is missing; checked studies link under half to unresolved V genes, and the rest is unexplained. That table gives V, J and clone size, and the DNA gave D and trimming. The sample has roughly 64,000 clones on record, about four fifths of them singletons. Of the sample, 4.7% is held by the ten largest clones.

These data belong to a study of T cells in localized non-small cell lung cancer (TCRdb year 2020). Notes on the research overall: The study analyzed T cell repertoires of over 200 early-stage NSCLC patients, comparing tumors and uninvolved tumor-adjacent lungs. All 250 or so NSCLC patients in the cohort were treatment-naive and had localized lung tumors that were resected. The mean age of the NSCLC patients was about 67 years, with roughly 120 men and 107 women. General findings and caveats noted by the study authors: Since the design was exploratory, TCR variables were selected using unadjusted p-values with no false-discovery rate correction. Uninvolved tumor-adjacent lung showed the highest T cell clonality, higher than tumor, which suggests more focused antigenic responses in the uninvolved tumor-adjacent lung. Of the top 100 tumor clones, a median of roughly 56 were detected in paired uninvolved adjacent lung; roughly 29 were also among that lung's top 100. Longer overall survival was associated with higher blood T cell density, whereas shorter survival was associated with higher adjacent-lung clonality. Because multi-region tumor sequencing was not performed, intratumor heterogeneity could not be ruled out.

Spanning cysteine to phenylalanine, the CDR3 consists of 14 amino acids. The CDR3 DNA has 42 bases and is translated from base 1. Trimming removed 4 bases from V and 1 base from J, leaving 8 bases between the germline ends. The germline V gene sets CDR1 to SQVTM and CDR2 to ANQGSEA. The chain links TRBV29-1 with TRBJ2-6; the D gene is unclear. The material sequenced was PBMCs, taken before any cancer treatment. The receptor was derived from a man aged 35 to 69 with stage II lung adenocarcinoma. CDR3 loop: CSVGFTSGANVLTF. The sequenced DNA is TGCAGCGTTGGGTTTACTTCTGGGGCCAACGTCCTGACTTTC.